Shown below are 21 T cell receptor beta chains from a single sample sequenced in a study of blood T cells in healthy people across ages. The authors ran a second PCR of about 6 to 11 cycles using a sample-barcoded 5' primer and a J-beta primer mix. TCRdb used MiXCR to reprocess the 5' RACE reads, holding one entry per CDR3 protein. The table has nearly 1 million distinct CDR3 sequences, roughly 50% seen once; the top ten hold about a fifth. The sequencing input was blood. The receptors come from a woman aged 55 to 70 in good health.

This clonotype was recorded a few times. The chain has TRBV5-1 and TRBJ2-3; 9 nucleotides match TRBD2. V dropped 2 bases and J dropped 4; count of bases not matched to a gene: 8. This CDR3 has 16 residues. CDR1 is SGHRS, CDR2 YFSETQ, per germline. CDR3: CASSFLPSGIADTQYF. As DNA, the CDR3 is TGCGCCAGCAGCTTTCTTCCTAGCGGGATCGCAGATACGCAGTATTTT.

J is TRBJ2-1 and V is TRBV4-1, with D perhaps TRBD1 or TRBD2 (5 bases each). The CDR3 is 18 residues long. Germline CDR1 MGHRA, CDR2 YSYEKL. V lost 1 base and J lost 1, with 17 bases in between. The CDR3 spells CASSQVTHAGASYNEQFF. The CDR3 DNA follows: TGCGCCAGCAGCCAAGTCACCCATGCCGGGGCTTCCTACAATGAGCAGTTCTTC.

J is TRBJ2-1 and V is TRBV11-2, with TRBD1 as a possible D gene (6 bases). The germline V gene encodes CDR1 SGHAT and CDR2 FQNNGV. This CDR3 region has 14 residues. Between the trimmed V and J ends, which lost 4 bases and 7 bases, there was a span of 14 bases. This chain's CDR3 is CASSSLDRLNEQFF. CDR3 nucleotide sequence: TGTGCCAGCAGCTCCCTGGACAGACTTAATGAGCAGTTCTTC.

This clonotype was seen only a few times. This chain connects TRBV5-1 to TRBJ2-5, with D uncertain. The CDR3 sequence is 12 residues long. The germline V gene has CDR1 SGHRS and CDR2 YFSETQ. The V end was cut by 1 base, the J end by 6 bases, with 7 bases between. This CDR3 reads CASSLTPQTQYF. As DNA, the CDR3 is TGCGCCAGCAGCTTGACCCCACAGACCCAGTACTTC.

This clonotype was recorded a few times. The rearrangement links TRBV6-1 to TRBJ2-5, with 8 bases matching TRBD1. V lost 9 bases to trimming and J lost 4 bases; unmatched junction nucleotides: 7. Germline CDR1 is MNHNS and CDR2 is SASEGT. The CDR3 covers 13 residues. CDR3 loop: CASRWGQAETQYF. The CDR3 bases are TGTGCCAGTAGGTGGGGACAGGCAGAGACCCAGTACTTC.

The rearrangement uses TRBV30 and TRBJ2-3, with 7 bases matching TRBD2. V was pared by 4 bases and J by 2 bases, with 9 bases of the junction left unmatched. Germline CDR1 reads GTSNPN; CDR2 reads SVGIG (reference sequence). The CDR3 contains 15 residues. The CDR3 nucleotides are TGTGCCTGGAATGAGTGGGGGACTACCACAGATACGCAGTATTTT. Translated: CAWNEWGTTTDTQYF.

This clonotype was seen ten or more times. J is TRBJ1-2 and V is TRBV20-1, with D maybe TRBD1 (5 bases). The CDR3 consists of 14 residues. Trimming removed 1 base from V and 2 bases from J, with 11 bases in between. Germline CDR1 and CDR2: DFQATT and SNEGSKA (reference sequence). CDR3 sequence: CSARVPDRNYGYTF. The CDR3 DNA reads as TGCAGTGCTAGAGTTCCCGACAGAAACTATGGCTACACCTTC.

In this sample, this clonotype turned up a few times. The genes are TRBV3-1 and TRBJ1-2; 7 positions match TRBD1. Losses at the gene ends were 2 bases for V and 2 bases for J; bases not matched to a gene: 8. The germline CDR1 and CDR2 sequences are LGHDT and YNNKEL (reference sequence). The CDR3 length is 16 residues. CDR3 sequence (DNA): TGTGCCAGCAGCCAACTCGGGACAGACTTAAACTATGGCTACACCTTC. Protein: CASSQLGTDLNYGYTF.

This sequence joins TRBV2 and TRBJ2-7, with 9 positions matching TRBD1. The CDR3 runs 15 residues. The J segment lost 0 bases and the V segment lost 7 bases, leaving 7 bases of the junction unmatched. From germline, CDR1 is SNHLY and CDR2 FYNNEI. The CDR3 DNA reads TGTGCCAGCAACCCGGGACAGGGATACTCCTACGAGCAGTACTTC. This translates into CASNPGQGYSYEQYF. Full variable domain (remainder filled in from reference TRBV2 and TRBJ2-7): EPEVTQTPSHQVTQMGQEVILRCVPISNHLYFYWYRQILGQKVEFLVSFYNNEISEKSEIFDDQFSVERPDGSNFTLKIRSTKLEDSAMYFCASNPGQGYSYEQYFGPGTRLTVT.

The rearrangement joins TRBV12-3 or TRBV12-4 to TRBJ2-3, with 8 bases fitting TRBD2. This CDR3 spans 14 amino acids. The trim removed 7 bases at V and 6 bases at J, leaving 9 bases unmatched. The CDR3 sequence: CASTLSGSADTQYF. CDR3 coding DNA: TGTGCCAGCACCCTAAGCGGGAGTGCGGATACGCAGTATTTT.

The chain recombines TRBV6-2 or TRBV6-3 with TRBJ2-1; D is ambiguous. CDR1 MNHEY and CDR2 SVGEGT come from the germline V gene. Trimming left V 2 bases short and J 4 bases short, with 9 bases between. This CDR3 is built from 14 residues. CDR3 in amino acids: CASSYASQYNEQFF. The CDR3 DNA follows: TGTGCCAGCAGTTACGCTTCCCAGTACAATGAGCAGTTCTTC.

This rearrangement joins TRBV18 to TRBJ2-1, with 9 nucleotides matching TRBD1. Trimming took 3 bases from V and 12 from J; bases not matched to a gene: 15. Germline V lookup: CDR1 KGHSH, CDR2 LQKENI. CDR3 length: 16 residues. As DNA, the CDR3 is TGTGCCAGCTCACCTAGGACAGGGGACTGGTTAATGGCGCAGTTCTTC. Translation: CASSPRTGDWLMAQFF.

This sequence joins TRBV7-2 and TRBJ2-5; TRBD2 is a possible D gene (5 bases). Germline CDR1 reads SGHTA; CDR2 reads FQGNSA. V was clipped by 3 bases and J by 5 bases, with 16 bases between them. The CDR3 extends over 15 amino acids. The CDR3 region has the DNA TGTGCCAGCAGCTTCTATGCCTTCGGCGGGGAGACCCAGTACTTC. It is translated as CASSFYAFGGETQYF.

The CDR3 here is CASSFGQTADTQYF. The CDR3 DNA reads TGCGCCAGCAGCTTTGGCCAGACGGCAGATACGCAGTATTTT. The rearrangement links TRBV5-1 to TRBJ2-3; D unclear. V lost 2 bases, J lost 4 bases, and 11 bases lay in between. The CDR3 runs 14 residues. Germline V gene data show CDR1 as SGHRS and CDR2 as YFSETQ.

The sample holds a few counts of this clonotype. The chain couples TRBV14 to TRBJ2-5; possible D gene TRBD2, 5 bases. The ends were cut back, 2 bases at V and 0 bases at J, with 7 bases in the middle. The CDR3 is made up of 14 amino acids. Germline V gene sequence: CDR1 SGHDN, CDR2 FVKESK. The CDR3 DNA follows: TGTGCCAGCAGCCAATTAGCGTACCAAGAGACCCAGTACTTC. This gives the protein CASSQLAYQETQYF. Full variable domain (remainder filled in from reference TRBV14 and TRBJ2-5): EAGVTQFPSHSVIEKGQTVTLRCDPISGHDNLYWYRRVMGKEIKFLLHFVKESKQDESGMPNNRFLAERTGGTYSTLKVQPAELEDSGVYFCASSQLAYQETQYFGPGTRLLVL.

The V and J genes are TRBV6-5 and TRBJ1-2, with D possibly matching TRBD1 (6 bases). Germline V gene data show CDR1 as MNHEY and CDR2 as SVGAGI. V was clipped by 7 bases and J by 4 bases, with 16 bases between them. The CDR3 sequence is 14 residues long. The CDR3 protein is CASTPGGATYGYTF. CDR3 bases: TGTGCCAGCACTCCCGGGGGGGCGACCTATGGCTACACCTTC.

This chain joins TRBV6-5 and TRBJ2-5; D perhaps matches TRBD1 (5 bases). Looked up from germline, CDR1 is MNHEY and CDR2 is SVGAGI. V lost 0 bases and J 1 base, leaving 12 bases between the germline ends. The CDR3 consists of 16 residues. CDR3 DNA: TGTGCCAGCAGTTACTCTTCCCAGGGTGCCCAAGAGACCCAGTACTTC. As protein: CASSYSSQGAQETQYF.

This clonotype showed up just a few times. The chain joins TRBV7-3 to TRBJ2-1; 9 nucleotides line up with TRBD2. Germline-derived CDR1 and CDR2 are SGHTA and FQGTGA. Germline trimming cut 3 bases from V and 7 bases from J; bases unmatched to any gene: 1. The CDR3 extends over 13 amino acids. The CDR3 nucleotides read TGTGCCAGCAGCTTGCGGGAGGGAAATGAGCAGTTCTTC. As protein: CASSLREGNEQFF.

The rearrangement uses TRBV7-8 and TRBJ1-3; 10 nucleotides line up with TRBD1. Trimming cost V 6 bases and J 6 bases; bases outside gene matches: 8. The germline V gene encodes CDR1 SGHVS and CDR2 FQNEAQ. CDR3 length: 15 residues. The CDR3: CASRKTGGLLNTIYF. In DNA form, the CDR3 reads TGTGCCAGCAGGAAGACAGGGGGCCTATTAAACACCATATATTTT.

There are a few counts of this clonotype. The chain has TRBV27 and TRBJ2-3; TRBD2 matches at 11 bases. V shed 3 bases, J shed 6 bases, and the junction held 2 bases outside the gene matches. The germline CDR1 and CDR2 sequences are MNHEY and SMNVEV (reference sequence). The CDR3 has 14 residues. The CDR3 DNA reads TGTGCCAGCAGTTTCCTAGCGGGAGGCGATACGCAGTATTTT. Translating gives CASSFLAGGDTQYF.

This chain joins TRBV25-1 and TRBJ2-7; D unclear. Trimming removed 0 bases at V and 2 bases at J, with 8 bases between. The germline V gene encodes CDR1 MGHDK and CDR2 SYGVNS. The length of the CDR3 is 14 residues. The CDR3 nucleotides are TGTGCCAGCAGTGAATACGGAACCCCCTACGAGCAGTACTTC. Its protein is CASSEYGTPYEQYF.